Only one count was recorded for the clone carrying this T cell receptor (beta chain). This entry comes from a study of cytomegalovirus exposure and HLA in healthy donors. TCRdb keeps only in-frame clones here, not all; method: immunoSEQ multiplex PCR. The data show approximately 150,000 clones, with about 88% seen just once and 2.5% to 4% held by the top ten. The CDR3 covers 12 residues. Trimming cost V 6 bases and J 4 bases, with 9 bases left between them. CDR1 and CDR2 from the germline V gene are MDHEN and SYDVKM. This TCR derives from a woman aged 18-30 years in good health and CMV-seropositive. The chain recombines TRBV28 with TRBJ1-1, with unresolved D. Input material: PBMCs. CDR3 region: CASREEVTEAFF. The CDR3 DNA is TGTGCCAGCAGAGAGGAAGTCACTGAAGCTTTCTTT. Variable domain in full (rest from reference TRBV28 and TRBJ1-1): DVKVTQSSRYLVKRTGEKVFLECVQDMDHENMFWYRQDPGLGLRLIYFSYDVKMKEKGDIPEGYSVSREKKERFSLILESASTNQTSMYLCASREEVTEAFFGQGTRLTVV.